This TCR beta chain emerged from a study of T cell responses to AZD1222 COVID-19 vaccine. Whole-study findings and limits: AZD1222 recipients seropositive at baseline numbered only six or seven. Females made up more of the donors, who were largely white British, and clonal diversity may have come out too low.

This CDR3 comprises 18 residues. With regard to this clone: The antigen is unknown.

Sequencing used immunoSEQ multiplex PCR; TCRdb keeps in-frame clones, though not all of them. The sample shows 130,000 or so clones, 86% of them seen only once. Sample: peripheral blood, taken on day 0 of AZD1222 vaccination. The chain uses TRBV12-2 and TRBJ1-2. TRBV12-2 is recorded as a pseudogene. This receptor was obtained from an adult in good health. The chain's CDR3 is CASRLGGGGGWFRYGYTF. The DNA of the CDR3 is TGTGCAAGTCGCTTAGGAGGTGGAGGCGGATGGTTCAGGTATGGCTACACCTTC.